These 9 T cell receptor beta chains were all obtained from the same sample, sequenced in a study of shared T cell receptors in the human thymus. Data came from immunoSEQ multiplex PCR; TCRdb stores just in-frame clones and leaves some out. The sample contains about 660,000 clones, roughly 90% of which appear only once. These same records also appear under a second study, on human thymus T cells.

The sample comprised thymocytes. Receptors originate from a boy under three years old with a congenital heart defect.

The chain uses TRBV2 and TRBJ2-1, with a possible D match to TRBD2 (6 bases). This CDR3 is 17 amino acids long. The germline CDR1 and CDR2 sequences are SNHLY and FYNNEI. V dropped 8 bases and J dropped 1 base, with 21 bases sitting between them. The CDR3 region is CASVWLVGGCSYNEQFF. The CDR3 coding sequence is TGTGCCAGCGTCTGGCTTGTAGGAGGGTGTTCCTACAATGAGCAGTTCTTC.

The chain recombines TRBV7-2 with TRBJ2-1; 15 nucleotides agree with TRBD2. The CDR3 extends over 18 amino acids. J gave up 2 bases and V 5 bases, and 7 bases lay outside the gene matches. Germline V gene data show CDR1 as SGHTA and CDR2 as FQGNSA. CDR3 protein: CASSHGLAGGATYNEQFF. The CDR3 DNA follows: TGTGCCAGCAGCCACGGACTAGCGGGAGGGGCCACCTACAATGAGCAGTTCTTC.

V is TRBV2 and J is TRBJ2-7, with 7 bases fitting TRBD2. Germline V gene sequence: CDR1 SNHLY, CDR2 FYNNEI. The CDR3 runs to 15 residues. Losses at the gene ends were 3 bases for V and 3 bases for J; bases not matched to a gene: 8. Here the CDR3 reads CASSDGPTGGYEQYF. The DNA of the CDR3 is TGTGCCAGCAGTGACGGCCCCACGGGGGGCTACGAGCAGTACTTC.

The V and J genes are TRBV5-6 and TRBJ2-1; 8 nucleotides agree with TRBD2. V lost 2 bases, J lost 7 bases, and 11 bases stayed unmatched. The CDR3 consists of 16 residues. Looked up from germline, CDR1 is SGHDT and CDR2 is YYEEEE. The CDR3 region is CASSFLGLAGWNEQFF. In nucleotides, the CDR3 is TGTGCCAGCAGCTTCTTGGGGCTAGCGGGTTGGAATGAGCAGTTCTTC.

This chain's CDR3 is CATCARREGTDTQYF. CDR3 DNA: TGTGCCACCTGTGCGAGGAGGGAGGGCACAGATACGCAGTATTTT. The rearrangement joins TRBV25-1 to TRBJ2-3; possible D gene TRBD2, 6 bases. CDR3 length: 15 amino acids. V lost 10 bases and J lost 1, with 18 bases in between. Germline CDR1 and CDR2: MGHDK and SYGVNS.

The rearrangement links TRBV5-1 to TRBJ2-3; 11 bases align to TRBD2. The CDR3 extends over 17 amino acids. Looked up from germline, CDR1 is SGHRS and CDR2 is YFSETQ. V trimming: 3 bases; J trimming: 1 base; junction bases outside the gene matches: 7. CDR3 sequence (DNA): TGCGCCAGCAGCTCCACCGAACTAGCGGGAGGCACAGATACGCAGTATTTT. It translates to CASSSTELAGGTDTQYF.

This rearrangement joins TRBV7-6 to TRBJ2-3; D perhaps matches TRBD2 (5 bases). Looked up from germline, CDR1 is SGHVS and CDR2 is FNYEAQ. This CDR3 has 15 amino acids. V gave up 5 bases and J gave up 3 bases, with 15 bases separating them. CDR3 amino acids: CASSPGRRRTDTQYF. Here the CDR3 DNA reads TGTGCCAGCAGCCCTGGTCGGAGGAGGACAGATACGCAGTATTTT.

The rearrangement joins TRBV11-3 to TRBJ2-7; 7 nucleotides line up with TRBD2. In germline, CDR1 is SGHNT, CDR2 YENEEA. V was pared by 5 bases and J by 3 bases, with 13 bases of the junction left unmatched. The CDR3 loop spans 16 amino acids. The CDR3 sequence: CASSPDRTGEGYEQYF. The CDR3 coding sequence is TGTGCCAGCAGCCCCGACCGGACTGGGGAGGGCTACGAGCAGTACTTC.

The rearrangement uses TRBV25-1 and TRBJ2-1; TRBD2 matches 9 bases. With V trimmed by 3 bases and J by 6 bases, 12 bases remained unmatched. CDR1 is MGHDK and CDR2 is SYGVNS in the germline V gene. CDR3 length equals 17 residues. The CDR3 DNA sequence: TGTGCCAGCAGTGACGGAAAGGAGCGGGAGGCCTCCAATGAGCAGTTCTTC. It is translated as CASSDGKEREASNEQFF.